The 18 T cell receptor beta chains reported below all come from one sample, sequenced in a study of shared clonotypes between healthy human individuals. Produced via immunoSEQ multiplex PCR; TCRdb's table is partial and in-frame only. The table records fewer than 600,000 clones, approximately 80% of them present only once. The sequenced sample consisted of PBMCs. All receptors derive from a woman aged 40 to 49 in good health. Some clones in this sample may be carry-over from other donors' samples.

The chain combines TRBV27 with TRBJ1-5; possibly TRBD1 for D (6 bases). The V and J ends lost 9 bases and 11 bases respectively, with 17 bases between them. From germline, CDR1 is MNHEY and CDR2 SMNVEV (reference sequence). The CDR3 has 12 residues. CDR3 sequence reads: CARPEGERAQHF. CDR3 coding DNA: TGTGCCAGACCTGAGGGGGAGAGGGCCCAGCATTTT.

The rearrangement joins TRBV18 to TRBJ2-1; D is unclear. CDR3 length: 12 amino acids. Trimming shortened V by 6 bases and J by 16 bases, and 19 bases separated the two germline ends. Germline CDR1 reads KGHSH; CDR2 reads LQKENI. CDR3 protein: CASSPDRISPFF. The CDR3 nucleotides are TGTGCCAGCTCGCCCGACCGTATCAGCCCTTTCTTC.

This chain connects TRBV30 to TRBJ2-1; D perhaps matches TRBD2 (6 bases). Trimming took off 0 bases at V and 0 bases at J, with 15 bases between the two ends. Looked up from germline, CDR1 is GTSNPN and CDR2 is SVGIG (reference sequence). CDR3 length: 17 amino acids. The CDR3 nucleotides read TGTGCCTGGAGTGTTGGGGAGGAGAAGAGCTCCTACAATGAGCAGTTCTTC. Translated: CAWSVGEEKSSYNEQFF.

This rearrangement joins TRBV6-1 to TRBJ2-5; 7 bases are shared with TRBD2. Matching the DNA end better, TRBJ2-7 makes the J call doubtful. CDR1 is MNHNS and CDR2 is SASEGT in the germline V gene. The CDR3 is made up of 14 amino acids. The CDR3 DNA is TGTGCCAGCCTGGGACTATCCGACTCCTACGAGCAGTACTTC. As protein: CASLGLSDSYEQYF.

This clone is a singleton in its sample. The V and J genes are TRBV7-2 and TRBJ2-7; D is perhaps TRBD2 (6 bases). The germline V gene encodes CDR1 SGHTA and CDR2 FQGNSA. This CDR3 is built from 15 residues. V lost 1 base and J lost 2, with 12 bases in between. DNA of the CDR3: TGTGCCAGCAGCTTAGTTGAGGCGGGGCCCTACGAGCAGTACTTC. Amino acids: CASSLVEAGPYEQYF.

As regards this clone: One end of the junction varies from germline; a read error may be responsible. In nucleotides, the CDR3 is TGTGCTAGCAGCTCATCGCGGACTAGCGCCAATGAGCAGTTCTTC. Its translation: CASSSSRTSANEQFF. J is TRBJ2-1 and V is TRBV7-7; TRBD2 aligns across 9 bases. The CDR3 is 15 amino acids. CDR1 is SSHAT, CDR2 FNYEAQ, per germline (reference sequence).

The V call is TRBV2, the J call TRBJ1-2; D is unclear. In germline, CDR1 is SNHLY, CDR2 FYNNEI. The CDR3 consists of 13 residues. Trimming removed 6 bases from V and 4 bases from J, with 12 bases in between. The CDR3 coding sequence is TGTGCCAGCAGGTCTCGGACCTTCTATGGCTACACCTTC. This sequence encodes CASRSRTFYGYTF. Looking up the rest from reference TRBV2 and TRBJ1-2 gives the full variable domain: EPEVTQTPSHQVTQMGQEVILRCVPISNHLYFYWYRQILGQKVEFLVSFYNNEISEKSEIFDDQFSVERPDGSNFTLKIRSTKLEDSAMYFCASRSRTFYGYTFGSGTRLTVV.

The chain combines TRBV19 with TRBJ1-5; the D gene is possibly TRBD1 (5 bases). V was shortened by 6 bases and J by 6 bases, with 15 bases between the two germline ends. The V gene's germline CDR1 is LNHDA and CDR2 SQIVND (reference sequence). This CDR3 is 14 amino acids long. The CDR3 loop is CASSHGTATQPQHF. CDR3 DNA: TGTGCCAGTAGCCACGGGACCGCTACTCAGCCCCAGCATTTT.

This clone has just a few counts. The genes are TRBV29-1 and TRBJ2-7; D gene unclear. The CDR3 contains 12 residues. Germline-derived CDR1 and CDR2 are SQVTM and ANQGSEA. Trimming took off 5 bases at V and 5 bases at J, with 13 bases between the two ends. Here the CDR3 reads CSVKVTWDEQYF. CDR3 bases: TGCAGCGTTAAAGTGACGTGGGACGAGCAGTACTTC.

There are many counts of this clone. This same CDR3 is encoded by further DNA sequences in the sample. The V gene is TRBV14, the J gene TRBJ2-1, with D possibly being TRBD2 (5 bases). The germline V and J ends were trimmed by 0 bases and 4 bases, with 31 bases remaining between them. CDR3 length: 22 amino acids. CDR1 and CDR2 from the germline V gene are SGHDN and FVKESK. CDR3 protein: CASSQERPPRRLPQENYNEQFF. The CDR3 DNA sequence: TGTGCCAGCAGCCAAGAACGCCCCCCCCGGAGGCTACCCCAAGAAAATTACAATGAGCAGTTCTTC.

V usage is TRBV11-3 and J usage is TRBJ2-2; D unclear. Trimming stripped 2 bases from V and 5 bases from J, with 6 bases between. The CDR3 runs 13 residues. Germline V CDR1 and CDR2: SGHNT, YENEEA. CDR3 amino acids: CASSLPTTGELFF. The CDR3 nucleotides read TGTGCCAGCAGCTTACCGACTACCGGGGAGCTGTTTTTT.

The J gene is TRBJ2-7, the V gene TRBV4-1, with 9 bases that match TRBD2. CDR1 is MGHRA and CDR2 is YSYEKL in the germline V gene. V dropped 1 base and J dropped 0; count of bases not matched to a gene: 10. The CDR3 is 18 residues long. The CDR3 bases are TGCGCCAGCAGCCAAGGTCGCCTAGCGGGAAGGAGCTCCTACGAGCAGTACTTC. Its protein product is CASSQGRLAGRSSYEQYF.

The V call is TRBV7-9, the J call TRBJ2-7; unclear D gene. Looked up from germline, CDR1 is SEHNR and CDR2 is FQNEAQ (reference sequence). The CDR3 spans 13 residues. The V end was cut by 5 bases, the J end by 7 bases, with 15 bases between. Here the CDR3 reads CASSIDGPWEQYF. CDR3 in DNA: TGTGCCAGCAGCATAGACGGGCCATGGGAGCAGTACTTC.

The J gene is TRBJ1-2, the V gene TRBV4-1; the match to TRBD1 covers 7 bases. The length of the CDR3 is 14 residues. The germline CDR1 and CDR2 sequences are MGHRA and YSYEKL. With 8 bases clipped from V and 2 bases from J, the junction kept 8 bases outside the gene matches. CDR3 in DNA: TGCGCCAGCCGCCGGGACAGAATAAACTATGGCTACACCTTC. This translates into CASRRDRINYGYTF.

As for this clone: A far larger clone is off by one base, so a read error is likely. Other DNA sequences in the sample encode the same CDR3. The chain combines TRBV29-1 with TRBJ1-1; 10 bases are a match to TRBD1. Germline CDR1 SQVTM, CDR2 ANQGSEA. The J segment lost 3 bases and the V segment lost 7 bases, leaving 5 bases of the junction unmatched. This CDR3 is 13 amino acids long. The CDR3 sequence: CSGGQGRDTEAFF. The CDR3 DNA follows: TGCAGCGGGGGACAGGGGCGGGACACTGAAGCTTTCTTT.

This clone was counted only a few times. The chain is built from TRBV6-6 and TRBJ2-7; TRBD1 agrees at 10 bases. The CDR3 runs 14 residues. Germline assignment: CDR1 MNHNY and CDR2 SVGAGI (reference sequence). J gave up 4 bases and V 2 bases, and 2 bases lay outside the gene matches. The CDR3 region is CASSYGTGAYEQYF. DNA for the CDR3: TGTGCCAGCAGTTACGGGACAGGGGCTTACGAGCAGTACTTC.

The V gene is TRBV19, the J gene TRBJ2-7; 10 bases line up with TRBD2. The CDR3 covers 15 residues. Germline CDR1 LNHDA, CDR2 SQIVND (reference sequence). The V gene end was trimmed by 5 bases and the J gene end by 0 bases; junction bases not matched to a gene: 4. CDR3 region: CASSVTSGASYEQYF. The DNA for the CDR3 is TGTGCCAGTAGTGTCACTAGCGGGGCCTCCTACGAGCAGTACTTC.

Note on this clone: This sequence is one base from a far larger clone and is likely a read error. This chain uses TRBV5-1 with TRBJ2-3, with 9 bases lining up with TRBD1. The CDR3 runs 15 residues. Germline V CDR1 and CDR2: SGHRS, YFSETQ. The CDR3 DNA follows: TGCGCCTGCAGCGGACAGGGGCAGGGCACAGATACGCAGTATTTT. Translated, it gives CACSGQGQGTDTQYF. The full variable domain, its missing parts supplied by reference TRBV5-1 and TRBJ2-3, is KAGVTQTPRYLIKTRGQQVTLSCSPISGHRSVSWYQQTPGQGLQFLFEYFSETQRNKGNFPGRFSGRQFSNSRSEMNVSTLELGDSALYLCACSGQGQGTDTQYFGPGTRLTVL.